These 27 T cell receptor beta chains came from one sample sequenced in a study of T cells in localized non-small cell lung cancer. Profiling relied on immunoSEQ multiplex PCR, and the TCRdb table lists in-frame clones only, not all of them. The sample records around 35,000 clones, 93% being singletons. The input for sequencing was peripheral blood, taken before any cancer treatment. The receptors come from a female donor over 55 with stage I lung adenocarcinoma.

This sequence joins TRBV5-8 and TRBJ2-5, with D maybe TRBD1 (6 bases). The CDR3 runs to 14 residues. The V end lost 2 bases, the J end lost 5 bases, and 13 bases lay between the germline ends. From germline, CDR1 is SGHTS and CDR2 YDEGEE. The CDR3 bases are TGTGCCAGCAGCTTACGGACAGCCCAGGAGACCCAGTACTTC. Its translation: CASSLRTAQETQYF.

The chain joins TRBV7-2 to TRBJ2-5, with 8 nucleotides matching TRBD2. The CDR3 is 16 amino acids. V was pared by 5 bases and J by 4 bases, with 12 bases of the junction left unmatched. Germline CDR1 SGHTA, CDR2 FQGNSA. The CDR3 region has the DNA TGTGCCAGCAGCCCCCGAAGGGCGGGAGGCTCAGAGACCCAGTACTTC. Translation gives CASSPRRAGGSETQYF.

The chain combines TRBV5-1 with TRBJ2-5; D unclear. Germline CDR1 and CDR2: SGHRS and YFSETQ. Trimming took off 2 bases at V and 2 bases at J, with 13 bases between the two ends. The CDR3 length is 15 residues. CDR3 in amino acids: CASSLGLVLQETQYF. CDR3 sequence (DNA): TGCGCCAGCAGCTTAGGTTTAGTACTTCAAGAGACCCAGTACTTC.

The V call is TRBV6-6, the J call TRBJ1-5; no definite D call. The germline V and J ends were trimmed by 6 bases and 4 bases, with 10 bases remaining between them. From germline, CDR1 is MNHNY and CDR2 SVGAGI (reference sequence). This CDR3 contains 13 residues. Here the CDR3 reads CASSPFGNQPQHF. The CDR3 coding sequence is TGTGCCAGCAGCCCCTTCGGGAATCAGCCCCAGCATTTT.

The V call is TRBV6-6, the J call TRBJ1-1, with D possibly TRBD1 on 6 matching bases. Trimming stripped 8 bases from V and 0 bases from J, with 13 bases between. The CDR3 loop spans 14 amino acids. The germline V gene has CDR1 MNHNY and CDR2 SVGAGI (reference sequence). The CDR3 sequence is CASLGGDLNTEAFF. The CDR3 DNA reads as TGTGCCAGCTTGGGGGGCGATCTGAACACTGAAGCTTTCTTT.

This clone was seen once. This rearrangement joins TRBV5-5 to TRBJ2-7, with D perhaps TRBD1 (5 bases). CDR1 is SGHKS and CDR2 is YYEKEE in the germline V gene (reference sequence). This CDR3 is built from 16 residues. Trimming took off 2 bases at V and 4 bases at J, with 19 bases between the two ends. This chain's CDR3 is CASSFSLRDSYYEQYV. The CDR3 DNA is TGTGCCAGCAGCTTTAGCTTGCGAGACAGTTATTACGAGCAGTACGTC.

Details on this clone: This CDR3 is also generated by other DNA sequences in the sample. This chain connects TRBV5-4 to TRBJ1-2; D gene ambiguous. Germline CDR1 and CDR2: SGHNT and YYREEE (reference sequence). This CDR3 contains 11 residues. V lost 3 bases to trimming and J lost 8 bases, with 8 bases between them. This CDR3 is CASSYEGGYTF. The CDR3 DNA is TGTGCCAGCAGCTATGAGGGCGGCTACACCTTC.

This clone appeared once. This rearrangement joins TRBV15 to TRBJ2-1, with TRBD1 identical over 8 bases. The germline V gene has CDR1 LNHNV and CDR2 YYDKDF (reference sequence). CDR3 size: 12 residues. The J segment lost 16 bases and the V segment lost 5 bases, leaving 10 bases of the junction unmatched. The CDR3 is CATSFLGQGPFF. CDR3 nucleotide sequence: TGTGCCACCAGCTTCCTCGGACAGGGTCCATTCTTC.

V gene TRBV29-1 combines with J gene TRBJ2-1; 11 nucleotides match TRBD2. The CDR3 is 13 residues long. Trimming took 6 bases from V and 9 from J; bases not matched to a gene: 7. Looked up from germline, CDR1 is SQVTM and CDR2 is ANQGSEA. The CDR3 coding sequence is TGCAGCGTCGGGAGGACTAGCGGGCTTGAGCAGTTCTTC. Translated, it gives CSVGRTSGLEQFF.

This chain links TRBV28 with TRBJ2-3, with D possibly TRBD2 on 5 matching bases. Trimming removed 6 bases from V and 3 bases from J, with 7 bases in between. There are 12 residues in the CDR3. Germline V gene lookup returns CDR1 MDHEN and CDR2 SYDVKM. This chain's CDR3 is CASRGSTDTQYF. Here the CDR3 DNA reads TGTGCCAGCAGAGGGAGTACAGATACGCAGTATTTT.

The rearrangement uses TRBV5-6 and TRBJ2-1; a possible D gene is TRBD2 (5 bases). This CDR3 comprises 16 residues. V lost 0 bases and J 2 bases, leaving 12 bases between the germline ends. The germline gives CDR1 SGHDT, CDR2 YYEEEE. The CDR3 sequence is CASSLDVGATYNEQFF. DNA for the CDR3: TGTGCCAGCAGCTTGGATGTGGGAGCCACCTACAATGAGCAGTTCTTC.

The chain recombines TRBV11-3 with TRBJ2-4; D possibly corresponds to TRBD1 (5 bases). This CDR3 region has 15 residues. CDR1 and CDR2 from the germline V gene are SGHNT and YENEEA. V was clipped by 5 bases and J by 7 bases, with 18 bases between them. CDR3 amino acids: CASSPTPDSRNIQYF. The CDR3 DNA sequence: TGTGCCAGCAGCCCGACCCCCGACAGTCGGAACATTCAGTACTTC.

This clone has only one observation. V gene TRBV14 combines with J gene TRBJ2-1; perhaps D is TRBD1 or TRBD2 (5 bases each). V was pared by 4 bases and J by 5 bases, with 12 bases between. The CDR3 has 14 residues. Germline V gene lookup returns CDR1 SGHDN and CDR2 FVKESK. The CDR3 here is CASSRPGPNNEQFF. For the CDR3, the DNA is TGTGCCAGCAGCCGACCGGGACCAAACAATGAGCAGTTCTTC.

The chain links TRBV7-3 to TRBJ1-1; 7 positions agree with TRBD1. The CDR3 sequence is 14 residues long. The germline CDR1 and CDR2 sequences are SGHTA and FQGTGA. The V and J ends lost 4 bases and 6 bases, in that order; junction bases with no gene match: 8. The CDR3: CASSSPGQSPEAFF. DNA for the CDR3: TGTGCCAGCAGCTCCCCGGGACAGAGCCCTGAAGCTTTCTTT. Combining the CDR3 with reference TRBV7-3 and TRBJ1-1 gives the whole variable domain GAGVSQTPSNKVTEKGKYVELRCDPISGHTALYWYRQSLGQGPEFLIYFQGTGAADDSGLPNDRFFAVRPEGSVSTLKIQRTERGDSAVYLCASSSPGQSPEAFFGQGTRLTVV.

The chain uses TRBV6-6 and TRBJ2-2; TRBD1 is a possible D gene (5 bases). The CDR3 totals 16 residues. V was cut by 4 bases and J by 1 base, with 13 bases left in between. Germline V gene sequence: CDR1 MNHNY, CDR2 SVGAGI (reference sequence). CDR3 loop: CASSFRTRGNTGELFF. The CDR3 DNA is TGTGCCAGCAGTTTCAGGACAAGGGGGAACACCGGGGAGCTGTTTTTT.

Written as DNA, the CDR3 is TGTGCCAGCAGCTTGGGTGAGGGGGCCAGGGGCTACACCTTC. The encoded protein is CASSLGEGARGYTF. The V call is TRBV7-9, the J call TRBJ1-2; TRBD1 matches at 7 bases. The CDR3 contains 14 residues. The germline V gene encodes CDR1 SEHNR and CDR2 FQNEAQ (reference sequence). The J segment lost 8 bases and the V segment lost 3 bases, leaving 9 bases of the junction unmatched. The complete variable domain, with remaining parts taken from reference TRBV7-9 and TRBJ1-2, reads DTGVSQNPRHKITKRGQNVTFRCDPISEHNRLYWYRQTLGQGPEFLTYFQNEAQLEKSRLLSDRFSAERPKGSFSTLEIQRTEQGDSAMYLCASSLGEGARGYTFGSGTRLTVV.

The chain has TRBV11-2 and TRBJ2-2; TRBD1 or TRBD2 may be the D gene (5 bases each). The ends were cut back, 3 bases at V and 6 bases at J, with 8 bases in the middle. Germline V gene data show CDR1 as SGHAT and CDR2 as FQNNGV. The CDR3 is made up of 13 amino acids. The CDR3, as DNA: TGTGCCAGCAGCTTTGGGACCGCCGGGGAGCTGTTTTTT. Translation: CASSFGTAGELFF. Supplemented by reference TRBV11-2 and TRBJ2-2, the full variable domain reads EAGVAQSPRYKIIEKRQSVAFWCNPISGHATLYWYQQILGQGPKLLIQFQNNGVVDDSQLPKDRFSAERLKGVDSTLKIQPAKLEDSAVYLCASSFGTAGELFFGEGSRLTVL.

The V gene is TRBV10-2, the J gene TRBJ1-2; D remains ambiguous. V was pared by 4 bases and J by 2 bases, with 5 bases between. Germline loops: CDR1 WSHSY, CDR2 SAAADI. This CDR3 is built from 12 residues. In nucleotides, the CDR3 is TGCGCCAGCAGTGCGGCCAACTATGGCTACACCTTC. Translated, it gives CASSAANYGYTF.

The chain has TRBV5-3 and TRBJ2-2, with D uncertain. TRBV5-3 is an ORF for which the function is uncertain. The CDR3 loop spans 17 amino acids. The germline V and J ends were trimmed by 6 bases and 1 base, with 19 bases remaining between them. CDR3: CARNLPMRHQNTGELFF. The CDR3 DNA reads TGTGCCAGAAACCTTCCAATGCGGCACCAGAACACCGGGGAGCTGTTTTTT.

Details on this clone: A far more abundant clone sits one base away, making this likely a read error. The sample has other DNA sequences that encode this CDR3 too. The genes are TRBV5-1 and TRBJ2-2; D unresolved. CDR1 and CDR2 (germline): SGHRS, YFSETQ. V shed 4 bases and J shed 5 bases, with 12 bases lying between them. CDR3 size: 14 residues. CDR3 in amino acids: CASSPEVFTGELFF. The CDR3 DNA reads as TGCGCCAGCAGCCCCGAGGTTTTTACCGGGGAGCTGTTTTTT. Full variable domain (missing parts from reference TRBV5-1 and TRBJ2-2): KAGVTQTPRYLIKTRGQQVTLSCSPISGHRSVSWYQQTPGQGLQFLFEYFSETQRNKGNFPGRFSGRQFSNSRSEMNVSTLELGDSALYLCASSPEVFTGELFFGEGSRLTVL.

This rearrangement joins TRBV11-2 to TRBJ1-5; 12 bases are a match to TRBD1. The V segment lost 5 bases and the J segment 4 bases; nucleotides outside the gene matches: 6. The CDR3 runs to 16 residues. Germline-derived CDR1 and CDR2 are SGHAT and FQNNGV. The CDR3 nucleotides read TGTGCCAGCAGCACCGGGACAGGGGGCAGGAATCAGCCCCAGCATTTT. This encodes CASSTGTGGRNQPQHF.

The V and J genes are TRBV18 and TRBJ2-7; D gene ambiguous. The CDR3 contains 12 residues. Trimming removed 4 bases at V and 5 bases at J, with 9 bases between. CDR1 and CDR2 from the germline V gene are KGHSH and LQKENI. This CDR3 is CASSQLENEQYF. The CDR3 DNA sequence: TGTGCCAGCTCACAGTTGGAGAACGAGCAGTACTTC.

The V call is TRBV14, the J call TRBJ2-5, with D perhaps assigned TRBD1 or TRBD2 (6 bases each). V lost 1 base and J 9 bases, leaving 12 bases between the germline ends. The CDR3 spans 13 residues. Germline CDR1 and CDR2: SGHDN and FVKESK. The CDR3 nucleotides read TGTGCCAGCAGCCAAGGGGGGGCGCGGGCCCAGTACTTC. Amino acids: CASSQGGARAQYF.

V is TRBV7-2 and J is TRBJ2-7; TRBD2 matches 15 bases. The germline V gene encodes CDR1 SGHTA and CDR2 FQGNSA. Trimming at V came to 5 bases and at J to 2 bases, leaving 4 bases not matched to a gene. The CDR3 runs 16 residues. The DNA of the CDR3 is TGTGCCAGCAGCCCACGGACTAGCGGGGGGGCCTACGAGCAGTACTTC. As protein: CASSPRTSGGAYEQYF.

The rearrangement joins TRBV30 to TRBJ2-7; D may be TRBD1 (5 bases). Trimming removed 1 base at V and 1 base at J, with 20 bases between. Per the germline V gene, CDR1 is GTSNPN and CDR2 is SVGIG (reference sequence). There are 17 residues in the CDR3. The CDR3 DNA is TGTGCCTGGAGTGGGGCTCGTTACGACAGCTCTTCCTACGAGCAGTACTTC. This translates into CAWSGARYDSSSYEQYF.

The chain recombines TRBV10-3 with TRBJ2-7; no firm D call. Germline V gene sequence: CDR1 ENHRY, CDR2 SYGVKD. Trimming removed 6 bases from V and 5 bases from J, with 17 bases in between. This CDR3 is built from 14 residues. CDR3 coding DNA: TGTGCCATCAGCAAAGCCGTGGCAGGCGACGAGCAGTACTTC. Translated: CAISKAVAGDEQYF.

With respect to this clone: This is likely a read error, given that the CDR3 carries no conserved phenylalanine or tryptophan at its end. The gene calls are TRBV30 and TRBJ1-1, with D perhaps matching TRBD1 (6 bases). Germline V lookup: CDR1 GTSNPN, CDR2 SVGIG (reference sequence). The V gene lost 3 bases and the J gene lost 7 bases, with 18 bases spanning the gap. There are 14 residues in the CDR3. The CDR3 sequence: CAWRQQGERFEAFL. DNA for the CDR3: TGTGCCTGGAGACAACAGGGTGAGAGGTTTGAAGCTTTCCTT.